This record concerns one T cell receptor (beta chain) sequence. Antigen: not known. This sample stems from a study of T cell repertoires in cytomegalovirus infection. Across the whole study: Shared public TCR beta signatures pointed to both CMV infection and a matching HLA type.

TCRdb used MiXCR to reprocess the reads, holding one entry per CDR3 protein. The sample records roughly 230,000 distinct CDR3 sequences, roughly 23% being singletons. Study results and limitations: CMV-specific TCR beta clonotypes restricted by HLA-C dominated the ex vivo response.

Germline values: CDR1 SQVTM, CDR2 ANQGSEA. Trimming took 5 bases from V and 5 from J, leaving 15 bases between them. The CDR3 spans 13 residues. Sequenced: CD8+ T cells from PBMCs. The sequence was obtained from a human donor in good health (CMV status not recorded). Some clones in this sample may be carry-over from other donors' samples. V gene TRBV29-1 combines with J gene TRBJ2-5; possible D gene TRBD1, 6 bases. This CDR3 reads CSVNPLGAETQYF. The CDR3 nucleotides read TGCAGCGTTAACCCCCTGGGGGCGGAGACCCAGTACTTC.